Shown below are 6 T cell receptor beta chains from a single sample sequenced in a study of blood T cell repertoires in COVID-19 (TCRdb year 2020). Libraries were made using the immunoSEQ multiplex PCR assay. Held by TCRdb, this immuneACCESS table contains in-frame sequences only and omits some clones. Under half of the omission traces to an unresolved V gene where checked; the cause of the rest is unknown. This sample is represented by approximately 150,000 clones; roughly 81% of them were singletons. The ten largest clonotypes hold roughly 1% of the sample. Sequencing was carried out using peripheral blood. These TCRs come from a man in his forties with acute or convalescent COVID-19.

The chain is built from TRBV9 and TRBJ1-1; 10 positions agree with TRBD1. V shed 3 bases and J 2 bases; nucleotides not matched to a gene: 7. There are 16 residues in the CDR3. Germline V gene data show CDR1 as SGDLS and CDR2 as YYNGEE. The CDR3, as DNA: TGTGCCAGCAGCGCCAGACAGGGGGCTGGTAACACTGAAGCTTTCTTT. Translated: CASSARQGAGNTEAFF.

The chain joins TRBV5-4 to TRBJ1-2, with TRBD1 matching over 8 bases. Germline CDR1 is SGHNT and CDR2 is YYREEE (reference sequence). The CDR3 extends over 15 amino acids. V lost 5 bases, J lost 5 bases, and 11 bases stayed unmatched. The CDR3 nucleotides are TGTGCCAGCAGACCTCCTGGGACAGGCGAGTATGGCTACACCTTC. Translating it yields CASRPPGTGEYGYTF.

The chain links TRBV19 to TRBJ1-3; no definite D call. The CDR3 extends over 14 amino acids. In germline, CDR1 is LNHDA, CDR2 SQIVND (reference sequence). The V end lost 7 bases, the J end lost 3 bases, and 13 bases lay between the germline ends. In DNA form, the CDR3 reads TGTGCCAGTAACAATCGGGGTCTTGGAAACACCATATATTTT. Translating it yields CASNNRGLGNTIYF.

The chain joins TRBV6-6 to TRBJ2-7; 8 bases agree with TRBD1. V lost 6 bases to trimming and J lost 2 bases; unmatched junction nucleotides: 6. CDR3 length equals 14 residues. Per germline, CDR1 MNHNY and CDR2 SVGAGI (reference sequence). CDR3 DNA sequence: TGTGCCAGCAGCTCCGGACAGGGACCCTACGAGCAGTACTTC. Translation gives CASSSGQGPYEQYF.

V gene TRBV19 combines with J gene TRBJ2-3, with D maybe TRBD1 (6 bases). Germline lookup yields CDR1 LNHDA and CDR2 SQIVND (reference sequence). V was clipped by 4 bases and J by 1 base, with 15 bases between them. The CDR3 has 16 amino acids. DNA of the CDR3: TGTGCCAGTAGTAAAAGACAGGTCGGGGGCACAGATACGCAGTATTTT. Translation gives CASSKRQVGGTDTQYF.

V gene TRBV5-4 combines with J gene TRBJ1-1; 8 nucleotides align to TRBD1. This CDR3 has 13 amino acids. Per germline, CDR1 SGHNT and CDR2 YYREEE (reference sequence). Trimming took 4 bases from V and 8 from J; bases not matched to a gene: 7. CDR3 protein: CASSQGQGGEAFF. CDR3 DNA sequence: TGTGCCAGCAGCCAAGGACAGGGAGGCGAAGCTTTCTTT.